Following are 15 T cell receptor beta chains from one sample sequenced in a study of T cell responses to AZD1222 COVID-19 vaccine. Assay used: immunoSEQ multiplex PCR; TCRdb lists only in-frame clones, some missing. The sample has fewer than 100,000 clones; 70% to 90% are singletons. The sequencing used peripheral blood, collected 28 days after the second AZD1222 dose. The source is an adult who received the AZD1222 COVID-19 vaccine.

The rearrangement joins TRBV27 to TRBJ1-2; D may be TRBD1 (5 bases). The CDR3 contains 16 residues. V was shortened by 8 bases and J by 1 base, with 20 bases between the two germline ends. In germline, CDR1 is MNHEY, CDR2 SMNVEV (reference sequence). CDR3 amino acids: CASCRDPGSYNYGYTF. The CDR3 bases are TGTGCCAGCTGCCGGGACCCTGGGAGTTATAACTATGGCTACACCTTC.

This chain joins TRBV5-6 and TRBJ1-4; maybe TRBD1 (6 bases). The ends were cut back, 3 bases at V and 4 bases at J, with 19 bases in the middle. This CDR3 comprises 17 residues. The germline CDR1 and CDR2 sequences are SGHDT and YYEEEE. In DNA, the CDR3 is TGTGCCAGCAGCTCCTCATCGACGGGGGCCGGTAATGAAAAACTGTTTTTT. Its translation is CASSSSSTGAGNEKLFF.

This clone appeared once. This chain connects TRBV7-8 to TRBJ2-2, with D unresolved. Trimming took 7 bases from V and 9 from J, leaving 15 bases between them. CDR1 and CDR2 (germline): SGHVS, FQNEAQ. The CDR3 spans 13 residues. In DNA, the CDR3 is TGTGCCAGCACTCGCAGCCCCGCCCGGGAGCTGTTTTTT. It yields the protein CASTRSPARELFF.

The sample holds one count of this clone. J is TRBJ1-6 and V is TRBV3-1 (or the pseudogene TRBV3-2); 7 nucleotides match TRBD1. Per the germline V gene, CDR1 is LGHDT and CDR2 is YNNKEL (reference sequence). This CDR3 spans 14 amino acids. V gave up 6 bases and J gave up 8 bases; unmatched junction bases: 7. The CDR3 sequence: CASSPRDSDSPLHF. CDR3 in DNA: TGTGCCAGCAGTCCCCGGGACAGTGATTCACCCCTCCACTTT.

This chain joins TRBV6-1 and TRBJ1-2; D is unclear. Trimming left V 0 bases short and J 5 bases short, with 13 bases between. The germline V gene encodes CDR1 MNHNS and CDR2 SASEGT. The CDR3 runs to 15 residues. The CDR3 DNA reads as TGTGCCAGCAGTGAAGCGGGTTGGGGAGGGTATGGCTACACCTTC. Its translation: CASSEAGWGGYGYTF.

This chain links TRBV5-8 with TRBJ1-2, with D maybe TRBD1 (6 bases). This CDR3 region has 14 residues. Trimming removed 4 bases at V and 6 bases at J, with 16 bases between. Germline CDR1 SGHTS, CDR2 YDEGEE. CDR3 sequence reads: CASSGWTDKDGYTF. CDR3 bases: TGTGCCAGCAGCGGGTGGACAGATAAGGATGGCTACACCTTC.

The chain carries TRBV5-1 and TRBJ1-4, with D possibly being TRBD1 (6 bases). The CDR3 sequence is 15 residues long. V was shortened by 0 bases and J by 8 bases, with 14 bases between the two germline ends. Germline V CDR1 and CDR2: SGHRS, YFSETQ. CDR3 residues: CASSLVAEGGEKLFF. CDR3 coding DNA: TGCGCCAGCAGCTTGGTAGCTGAGGGGGGCGAAAAACTGTTTTTT.

Only one count was recorded for this clone. The V call is TRBV10-3, the J call TRBJ1-1; the D is unclear. The CDR3 is 14 residues long. Germline CDR1 and CDR2: ENHRY and SYGVKD. V lost 7 bases, J lost 1 base, and 13 bases lay in between. The CDR3 DNA reads as TGTGCCATCACCCGGGAACCCGGGAACACTGAAGCTTTCTTT. This codes for CAITREPGNTEAFF.

This clone was recorded a few times. The chain links TRBV6-5 to TRBJ1-3; D may be TRBD1 (5 bases). The CDR3 length is 15 residues. In germline, CDR1 is MNHEY, CDR2 SVGAGI. V lost 7 bases to trimming and J lost 0 bases, with 13 bases between them. This CDR3 is CASTLQGDSGNTIYF. In DNA, the CDR3 is TGTGCCAGCACCCTACAAGGGGACTCTGGAAACACCATATATTTT.

The chain recombines TRBV6-5 with TRBJ1-1, with 8 bases identical to TRBD1. This CDR3 comprises 13 residues. Germline values: CDR1 MNHEY, CDR2 SVGAGI. V lost 2 bases, J lost 8 bases, and 4 bases stayed unmatched. The CDR3 DNA sequence: TGTGCCAGCAGTTACATGGACAGGGTGGAAGCTTTCTTT. This encodes CASSYMDRVEAFF.

The chain links TRBV6-5 to TRBJ2-1, with D uncertain. Per the germline V gene, CDR1 is MNHEY and CDR2 is SVGAGI. There are 12 residues in the CDR3. Trimming left V 0 bases short and J 7 bases short, with 4 bases between. For the CDR3, the DNA is TGTGCCAGCAGTTACTCGCGAAATGAGCAGTTCTTC. Protein: CASSYSRNEQFF.

V is TRBV7-2 and J is TRBJ1-5; D is unclear. The germline CDR1 and CDR2 sequences are SGHTA and FQGNSA. Trimming stripped 0 bases from V and 9 bases from J, with 6 bases between. The CDR3 has 12 amino acids. CDR3 coding DNA: TGTGCCAGCAGCTTAGCAGAGGGGCCCCAGCATTTT. This translates into CASSLAEGPQHF.

The chain combines TRBV6-5 with TRBJ1-1; the D gene is possibly TRBD1 (6 bases). V dropped 6 bases and J dropped 6 bases, with 20 bases sitting between them. There are 15 residues in the CDR3. CDR1 is MNHEY and CDR2 is SVGAGI in the germline V gene. CDR3 nucleotide sequence: TGTGCCAGCAGGACAGGTGGCAGCGGGTTGGCTGAAGCTTTCTTT. It yields the protein CASRTGGSGLAEAFF.

This clone has only one observation. J is TRBJ1-2 and V is TRBV5-6, with D possibly TRBD1 on 5 matching bases. The CDR3 has 16 amino acids. Germline V lookup: CDR1 SGHDT, CDR2 YYEEEE. Trimming took off 7 bases at V and 0 bases at J, with 19 bases between the two ends. This CDR3 reads CASVQGAGLANYGYTF. As DNA, the CDR3 is TGTGCCAGCGTTCAGGGTGCGGGATTAGCTAACTATGGCTACACCTTC. Drawing the rest from reference TRBV5-6 and TRBJ1-2, the complete variable domain is DAGVTQSPTHLIKTRGQQVTLRCSPKSGHDTVSWYQQALGQGPQFIFQYYEEEERQRGNFPDRFSGHQFPNYSSELNVNALLLGDSALYLCASVQGAGLANYGYTFGSGTRLTVV.

The genes are TRBV9 and TRBJ1-2; a possible D gene is TRBD1 (6 bases). The CDR3 has 13 residues. Trimming removed 0 bases at V and 7 bases at J, with 10 bases between. The germline gives CDR1 SGDLS, CDR2 YYNGEE. The CDR3, as DNA: TGTGCCAGCAGCGTAGCACAGGGCGGTGGCTACACCTTC. Its translation: CASSVAQGGGYTF.